Listed here are 13 T cell receptor beta chains from one sample, sequenced in a study of T cells after yellow fever vaccination. TCRdb re-called the 5' RACE reads with MiXCR, one entry per CDR3 protein. The sample has some 600,000 distinct CDR3 sequences, approximately 16% seen once. Source: PBMCs, taken 4 to 5 days after the first yellow fever vaccination. These receptors were obtained from a man between 18 and 35 years old who received the YFV17D yellow fever vaccine.

This rearrangement joins TRBV4-1 to TRBJ1-5, with D tentatively TRBD1 (5 bases). Germline CDR1 reads MGHRA; CDR2 reads YSYEKL. The V gene lost 4 bases and the J gene lost 6 bases, with 16 bases spanning the gap. The CDR3 spans 15 residues. CDR3 in DNA: TGCGCCAGCAGCCCCGGGGGATGGTCTGGTCAGCCCCAGCATTTT. It translates to CASSPGGWSGQPQHF.

CDR3 bases: TGTGCCAGCAGCTTGAATGGGGGGAAAGATGGCTACACCTTC. Its translation: CASSLNGGKDGYTF. This sequence joins TRBV5-4 and TRBJ1-2; a possible D gene is TRBD1 (5 bases). The CDR3 is 14 amino acids. V lost 1 base to trimming and J lost 6 bases, with 13 bases between them. Looked up from germline, CDR1 is SGHNT and CDR2 is YYREEE (reference sequence).

In its sample, this clonotype was seen a few times. This chain uses TRBV6-2 or TRBV6-3 with TRBJ2-1; D unresolved. Germline V CDR1 and CDR2: MNHEY, SVGEGT. Trimming cost V 5 bases and J 6 bases, with 11 bases left between them. The CDR3 has 13 residues. The CDR3 nucleotides are TGTGCCAGCAGTAGACATGGTAGCAATGAGCAGTTCTTC. It is translated as CASSRHGSNEQFF.

The chain has TRBV7-9 and TRBJ2-1; the match to TRBD2 covers 10 bases. The V and J ends lost 4 bases and 7 bases, in that order; junction bases with no gene match: 7. The CDR3 contains 15 residues. CDR1 is SEHNR and CDR2 is FQNEAQ in the germline V gene (reference sequence). This chain's CDR3 is CASSSERGGTNEQFF. CDR3 in DNA: TGTGCCAGCAGCTCCGAGCGGGGGGGGACGAATGAGCAGTTCTTC.

This clonotype was recorded a few times. This sequence joins TRBV6-6 and TRBJ2-7; no reliable D call. Trimming cost V 6 bases and J 4 bases, with 10 bases left between them. The CDR3 is made up of 12 amino acids. CDR1 and CDR2 from the germline V gene are MNHNY and SVGAGI (reference sequence). The CDR3 protein is CASSPQSYEQYV. CDR3 nucleotide sequence: TGTGCCAGCAGCCCTCAGTCTTACGAGCAGTACGTC.

The chain recombines TRBV14 with TRBJ2-2; D is tentatively TRBD1 or TRBD2 (6 bases each). CDR3 size: 16 residues. The V and J ends lost 2 bases and 3 bases respectively, with 13 bases between them. CDR1 SGHDN and CDR2 FVKESK come from the germline V gene. Written as DNA, the CDR3 is TGTGCCAGCAGCCAAAATTGGGGGGCTGACACCGGGGAGCTGTTTTTT. Translation gives CASSQNWGADTGELFF. Full variable domain (rest looked up from reference TRBV14 and TRBJ2-2): EAGVTQFPSHSVIEKGQTVTLRCDPISGHDNLYWYRRVMGKEIKFLLHFVKESKQDESGMPNNRFLAERTGGTYSTLKVQPAELEDSGVYFCASSQNWGADTGELFFGEGSRLTVL.

This clonotype was recorded a few times. The genes are TRBV5-1 and TRBJ2-3, with 13 positions matching TRBD2. Per the germline V gene, CDR1 is SGHRS and CDR2 is YFSETQ. CDR3 size: 18 residues. V shed 5 bases and J 0 bases; nucleotides not matched to a gene: 9. CDR3 amino acids: CASRQGLAGPASTDTQYF. CDR3 in DNA: TGCGCCAGCAGACAGGGACTAGCGGGGCCCGCGAGCACAGATACGCAGTATTTT.

The J gene is TRBJ1-5, the V gene TRBV2; no reliable D call. Trimming took 11 bases from V and 1 from J, leaving 12 bases between them. CDR1 SNHLY and CDR2 FYNNEI come from the germline V gene. The CDR3 is made up of 13 amino acids. The CDR3 nucleotides are TGTGCCGGAAGACCGAGCAGCAATCAGCCCCAGCATTTT. This encodes CAGRPSSNQPQHF. The whole variable domain, remainder taken from reference TRBV2 and TRBJ1-5, is EPEVTQTPSHQVTQMGQEVILRCVPISNHLYFYWYRQILGQKVEFLVSFYNNEISEKSEIFDDQFSVERPDGSNFTLKIRSTKLEDSAMYFCAGRPSSNQPQHFGDGTRLSIL.

The chain combines TRBV4-1 with TRBJ2-3; TRBD2 matches 11 bases. Germline CDR1 and CDR2: MGHRA and YSYEKL. This CDR3 is built from 16 residues. J lost 4 bases, V lost 1 base, and 4 bases had no gene match. The CDR3 protein is CASSQAPGLAADTQYF. CDR3 nucleotide sequence: TGCGCCAGCAGCCAAGCCCCGGGACTAGCGGCAGATACGCAGTATTTT.

In its sample, this clonotype was seen a few times. The chain employs TRBV2 and TRBJ1-2, with 7 bases lining up with TRBD1. Looked up from germline, CDR1 is SNHLY and CDR2 is FYNNEI. The CDR3 loop spans 16 amino acids. V shed 3 bases, J shed 0 bases, and the junction held 7 bases outside the gene matches. The CDR3 region has the DNA TGTGCCAGCAGTGAGGATAGGACAGGAGCTAACTATGGCTACACCTTC. This gives the protein CASSEDRTGANYGYTF.

The chain links TRBV15 to TRBJ2-2; 9 bases are shared with TRBD1. The CDR3 is 15 amino acids. The germline CDR1 and CDR2 sequences are LNHNV and YYDKDF (reference sequence). The ends lost 5 bases at V and 1 base at J; junction bases unmatched: 2. The CDR3 DNA follows: TGTGCCACCAGCCAGGACAGGGGGAACACCGGGGAGCTGTTTTTT. It translates to CATSQDRGNTGELFF.

V is TRBV6-2 or TRBV6-3 and J is TRBJ2-1; 10 bases are a match to TRBD2. Germline-derived CDR1 and CDR2 are MNHEY and SVGEGT. This CDR3 contains 17 residues. V was clipped by 0 bases and J by 7 bases; unmatched bases: 9. The CDR3 is CASSYSAWPSGGNEQFF. The CDR3 bases are TGTGCCAGCAGTTACTCAGCTTGGCCTAGCGGGGGTAATGAGCAGTTCTTC.

This clonotype was seen a handful of times. The V gene is TRBV6-1, the J gene TRBJ2-7; 8 bases align to TRBD1. CDR1 is MNHNS, CDR2 SASEGT, per germline. This CDR3 has 15 residues. The junction had 9 bases not matched to a gene; V was cut back by 3 bases and J by 5 bases. CDR3 loop: CASSDRTGYRDEQYV. DNA for the CDR3: TGTGCCAGCAGTGACCGGACAGGGTATCGCGACGAGCAGTACGTC.